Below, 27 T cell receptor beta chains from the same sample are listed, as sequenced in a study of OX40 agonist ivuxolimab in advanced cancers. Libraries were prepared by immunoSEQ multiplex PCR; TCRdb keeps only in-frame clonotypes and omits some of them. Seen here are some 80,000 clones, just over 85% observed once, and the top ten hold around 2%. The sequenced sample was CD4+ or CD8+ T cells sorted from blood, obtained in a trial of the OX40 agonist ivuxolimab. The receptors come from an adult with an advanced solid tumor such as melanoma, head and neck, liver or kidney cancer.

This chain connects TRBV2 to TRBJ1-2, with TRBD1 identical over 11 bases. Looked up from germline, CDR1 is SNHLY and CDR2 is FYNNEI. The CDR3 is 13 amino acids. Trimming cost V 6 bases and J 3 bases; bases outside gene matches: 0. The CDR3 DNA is TGTGCCAGCAGGGGACAGGGGGACTATGGCTACACCTTC. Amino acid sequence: CASRGQGDYGYTF.

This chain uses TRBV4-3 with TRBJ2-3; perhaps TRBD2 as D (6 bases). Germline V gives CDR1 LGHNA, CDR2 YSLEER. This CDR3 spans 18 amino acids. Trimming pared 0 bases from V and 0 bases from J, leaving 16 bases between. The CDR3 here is CASSQEAGLARSTDTQYF. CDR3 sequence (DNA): TGCGCCAGCAGCCAAGAGGCTGGGCTAGCGAGAAGCACAGATACGCAGTATTTT.

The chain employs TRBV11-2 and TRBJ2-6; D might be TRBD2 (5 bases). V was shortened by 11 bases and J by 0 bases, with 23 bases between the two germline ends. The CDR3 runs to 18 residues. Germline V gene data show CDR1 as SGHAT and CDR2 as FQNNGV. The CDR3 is CACSAVGQRSSGANVLTF. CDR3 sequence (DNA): TGTGCCTGCTCTGCCGTCGGGCAGCGGAGCTCTGGGGCCAACGTCCTGACTTTC.

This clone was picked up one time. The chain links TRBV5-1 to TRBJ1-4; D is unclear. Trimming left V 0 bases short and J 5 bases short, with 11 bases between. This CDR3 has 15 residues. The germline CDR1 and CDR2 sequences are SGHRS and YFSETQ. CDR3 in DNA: TGCGCCAGCAGCTTGGGGCAGAACCTAAATGAAAAACTGTTTTTT. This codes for CASSLGQNLNEKLFF.

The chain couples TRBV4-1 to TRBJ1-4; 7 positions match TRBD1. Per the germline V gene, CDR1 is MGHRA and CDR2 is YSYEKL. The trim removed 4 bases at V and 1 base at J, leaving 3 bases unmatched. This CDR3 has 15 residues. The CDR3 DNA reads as TGCGCCAGCAGCCTGAACAGGGGAACTAATGAAAAACTGTTTTTT. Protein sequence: CASSLNRGTNEKLFF.

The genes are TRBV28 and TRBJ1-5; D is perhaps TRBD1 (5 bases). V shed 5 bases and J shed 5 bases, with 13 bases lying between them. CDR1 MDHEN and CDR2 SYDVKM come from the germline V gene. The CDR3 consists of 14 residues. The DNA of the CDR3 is TGTGCCAGCAGTGGCCGGGACGGCTATCAGCCCCAGCATTTT. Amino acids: CASSGRDGYQPQHF.

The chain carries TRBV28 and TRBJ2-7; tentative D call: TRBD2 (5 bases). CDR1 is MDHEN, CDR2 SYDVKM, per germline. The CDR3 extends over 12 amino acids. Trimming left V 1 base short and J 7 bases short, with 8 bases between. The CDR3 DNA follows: TGTGCCAGCAGTTTATCGAGGGCAGAGCAGTACTTC. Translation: CASSLSRAEQYF. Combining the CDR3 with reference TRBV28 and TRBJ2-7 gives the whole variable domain DVKVTQSSRYLVKRTGEKVFLECVQDMDHENMFWYRQDPGLGLRLIYFSYDVKMKEKGDIPEGYSVSREKKERFSLILESASTNQTSMYLCASSLSRAEQYFGPGTRLTVT.

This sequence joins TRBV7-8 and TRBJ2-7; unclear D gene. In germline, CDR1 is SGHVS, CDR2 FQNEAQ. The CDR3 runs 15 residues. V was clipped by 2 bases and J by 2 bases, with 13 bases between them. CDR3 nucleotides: TGTGCCAGCAGCTTAATAGTATTGGGTGCCTACGAGCAGTACTTC. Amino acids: CASSLIVLGAYEQYF.

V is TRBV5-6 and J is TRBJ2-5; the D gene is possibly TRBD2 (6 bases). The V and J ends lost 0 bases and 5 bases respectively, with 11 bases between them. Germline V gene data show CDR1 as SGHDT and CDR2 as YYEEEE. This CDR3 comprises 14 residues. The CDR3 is CASSLVRRGETQYF. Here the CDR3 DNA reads TGTGCCAGCAGCTTGGTCCGGCGGGGTGAGACCCAGTACTTC.

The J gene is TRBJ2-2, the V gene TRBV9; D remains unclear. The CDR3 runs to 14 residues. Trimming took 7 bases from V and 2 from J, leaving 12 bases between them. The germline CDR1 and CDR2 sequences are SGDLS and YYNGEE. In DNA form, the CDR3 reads TGTGCCAGCCGGCAGGATAGCAACACCGGGGAGCTGTTTTTT. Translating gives CASRQDSNTGELFF.

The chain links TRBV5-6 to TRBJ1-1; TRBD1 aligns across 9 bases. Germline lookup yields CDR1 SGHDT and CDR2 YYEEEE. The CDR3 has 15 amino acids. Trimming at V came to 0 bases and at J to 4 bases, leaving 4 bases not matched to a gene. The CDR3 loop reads CASSLGWTGVTEAFF. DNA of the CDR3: TGTGCCAGCAGCTTGGGATGGACAGGGGTCACTGAAGCTTTCTTT. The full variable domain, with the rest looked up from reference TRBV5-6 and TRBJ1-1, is DAGVTQSPTHLIKTRGQQVTLRCSPKSGHDTVSWYQQALGQGPQFIFQYYEEEERQRGNFPDRFSGHQFPNYSSELNVNALLLGDSALYLCASSLGWTGVTEAFFGQGTRLTVV.

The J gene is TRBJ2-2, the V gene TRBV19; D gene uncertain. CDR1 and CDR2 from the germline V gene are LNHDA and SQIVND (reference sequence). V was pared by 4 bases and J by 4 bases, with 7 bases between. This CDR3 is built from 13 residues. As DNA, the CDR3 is TGTGCCAGTAGTACGGCGGTCACCGGGGAGCTGTTTTTT. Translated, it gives CASSTAVTGELFF.

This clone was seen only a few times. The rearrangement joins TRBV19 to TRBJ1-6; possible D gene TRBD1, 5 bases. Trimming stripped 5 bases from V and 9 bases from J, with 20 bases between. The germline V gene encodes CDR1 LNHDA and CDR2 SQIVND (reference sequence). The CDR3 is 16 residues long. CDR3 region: CASSSQTGRGSSPLHF. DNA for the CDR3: TGTGCCAGTAGTTCTCAGACGGGACGAGGGAGTTCACCCCTCCACTTT.

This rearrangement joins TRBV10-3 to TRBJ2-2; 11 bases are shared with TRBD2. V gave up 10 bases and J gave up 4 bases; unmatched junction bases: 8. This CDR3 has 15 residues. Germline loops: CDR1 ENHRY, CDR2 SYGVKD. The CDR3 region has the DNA TGTGCCACAGGGACTAGCGGTGGTATCACCGGGGAGCTGTTTTTT. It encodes CATGTSGGITGELFF.

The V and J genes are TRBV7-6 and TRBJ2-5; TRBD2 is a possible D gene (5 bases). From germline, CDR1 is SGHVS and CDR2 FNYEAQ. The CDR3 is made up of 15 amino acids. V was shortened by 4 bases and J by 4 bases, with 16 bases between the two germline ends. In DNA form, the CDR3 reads TGTGCCAGCAGCTCTCCCCGGCCGGGATCAGAGACCCAGTACTTC. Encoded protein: CASSSPRPGSETQYF. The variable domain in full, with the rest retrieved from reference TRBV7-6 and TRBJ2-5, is GAGVSQSPRYKVTKRGQDVALRCDPISGHVSLYWYRQALGQGPEFLTYFNYEAQQDKSGLPNDRFSAERPEGSISTLTIQRTEQRDSAMYRCASSSPRPGSETQYFGPGTRLLVL.

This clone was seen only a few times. The CDR3 spells CSVRRQGNYGYTF. In DNA form, the CDR3 reads TGCAGCGTTCGAAGACAGGGGAACTATGGCTACACCTTC. The rearrangement uses TRBV29-1 and TRBJ1-2, with 8 bases matching TRBD1. The trim removed 5 bases at V and 2 bases at J, leaving 4 bases unmatched. This CDR3 has 13 amino acids. Germline CDR1 SQVTM, CDR2 ANQGSEA.

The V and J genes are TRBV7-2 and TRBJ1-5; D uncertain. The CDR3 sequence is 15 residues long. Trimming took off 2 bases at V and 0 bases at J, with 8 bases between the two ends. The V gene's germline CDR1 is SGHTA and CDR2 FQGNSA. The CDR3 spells CASSLIVNSNQPQHF. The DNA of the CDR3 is TGTGCCAGCAGCTTAATCGTTAATAGCAATCAGCCCCAGCATTTT.

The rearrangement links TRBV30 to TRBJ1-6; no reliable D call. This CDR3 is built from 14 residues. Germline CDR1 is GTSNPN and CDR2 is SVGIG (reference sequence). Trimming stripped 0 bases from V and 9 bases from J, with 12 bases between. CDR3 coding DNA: TGTGCCTGGAGTGTTGGAGGGCGGAGTTCACCCCTCCACTTT. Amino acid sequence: CAWSVGGRSSPLHF.

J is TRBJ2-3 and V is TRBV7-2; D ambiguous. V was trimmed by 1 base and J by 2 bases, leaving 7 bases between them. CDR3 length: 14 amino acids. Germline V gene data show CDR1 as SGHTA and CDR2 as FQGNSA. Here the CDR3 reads CASSLGYPTDTQYF. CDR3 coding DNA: TGTGCCAGCAGCTTAGGCTACCCCACAGATACGCAGTATTTT.

The CDR3 sequence is CASSFFGEKLFF. CDR3 DNA: TGTGCCAGCAGCTTCTTCGGAGAAAAACTGTTTTTT. The V call is TRBV7-2, the J call TRBJ1-4; D gene ambiguous. Germline CDR1 reads SGHTA; CDR2 reads FQGNSA. This CDR3 is built from 12 residues. V lost 3 bases, J lost 8 bases, and 7 bases lay in between.

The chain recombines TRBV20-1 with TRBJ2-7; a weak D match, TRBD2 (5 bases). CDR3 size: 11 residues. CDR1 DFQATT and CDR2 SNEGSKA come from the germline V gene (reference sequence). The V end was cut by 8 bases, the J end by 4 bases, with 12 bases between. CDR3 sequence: CSSTSGYEQYF. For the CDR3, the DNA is TGCAGTTCCACGTCGGGGTACGAGCAGTACTTC.

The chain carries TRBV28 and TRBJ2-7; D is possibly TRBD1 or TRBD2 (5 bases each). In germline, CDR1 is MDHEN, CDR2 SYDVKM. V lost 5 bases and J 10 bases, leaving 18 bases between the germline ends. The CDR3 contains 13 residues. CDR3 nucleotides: TGTGCCAGCAGTCGGGACCGATTATACGGACAGTACTTC. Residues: CASSRDRLYGQYF.

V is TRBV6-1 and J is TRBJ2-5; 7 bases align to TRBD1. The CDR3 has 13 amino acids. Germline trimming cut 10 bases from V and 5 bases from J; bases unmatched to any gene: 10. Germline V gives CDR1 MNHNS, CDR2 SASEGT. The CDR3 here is CAMTGTVEETQYF. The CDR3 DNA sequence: TGTGCCATGACCGGGACAGTCGAGGAGACCCAGTACTTC.

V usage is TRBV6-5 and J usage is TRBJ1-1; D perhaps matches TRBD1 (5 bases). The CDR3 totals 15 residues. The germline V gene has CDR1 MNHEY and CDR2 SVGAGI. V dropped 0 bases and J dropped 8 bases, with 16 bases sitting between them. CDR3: CASSYSRVGGAEAFF. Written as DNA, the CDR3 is TGTGCCAGCAGTTACTCGAGAGTCGGAGGGGCCGAAGCTTTCTTT.

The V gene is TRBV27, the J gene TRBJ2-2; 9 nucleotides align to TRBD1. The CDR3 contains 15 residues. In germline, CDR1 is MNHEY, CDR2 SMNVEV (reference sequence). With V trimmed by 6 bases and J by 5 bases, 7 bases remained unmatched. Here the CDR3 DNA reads TGTGCCAGCAGAGTACCGGGACAGGGTACCGGGGAGCTGTTTTTT. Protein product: CASRVPGQGTGELFF.

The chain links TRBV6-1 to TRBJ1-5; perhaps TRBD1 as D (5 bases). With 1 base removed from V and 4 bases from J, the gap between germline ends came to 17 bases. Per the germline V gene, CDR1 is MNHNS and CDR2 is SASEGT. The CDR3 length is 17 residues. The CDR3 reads CASSEDVVGRRNQPQHF. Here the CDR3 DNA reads TGTGCCAGCAGTGAAGACGTTGTGGGGCGCCGGAATCAGCCCCAGCATTTT.

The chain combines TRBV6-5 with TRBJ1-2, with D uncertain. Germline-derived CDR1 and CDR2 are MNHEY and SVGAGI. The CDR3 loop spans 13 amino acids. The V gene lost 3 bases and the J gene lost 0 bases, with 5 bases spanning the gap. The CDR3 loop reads CASSYGANYGYTF. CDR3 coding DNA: TGTGCCAGCAGTTATGGGGCTAACTATGGCTACACCTTC.